What follows describes a single T cell receptor (beta chain). The germline CDR1 and CDR2 sequences are KGHDR and SFDVKD. This CDR3 is built from 14 residues. V gave up 9 bases and J gave up 6 bases; unmatched junction bases: 9. These data are taken from a study of CD8 T cells in Susac syndrome. Random hexamers served to reverse transcribe roughly 0.45 to 1 ug RNA. Using its own MiXCR run on the immunoSEQ multiplex PCR reads, TCRdb lists one record per CDR3 protein. Of some 180,000 distinct CDR3 sequences in the sample, approximately 94% are singletons; the top ten hold 0.085% to 0.13%. The source material was CD4+ T cells from PBMCs. The sequence came from a human donor in good health. The chain is built from TRBV24-1 and TRBJ2-3, with 9 bases identical to TRBD1. The CDR3 DNA sequence: TGTGCCACCGCCGGACAGGGGTCGTGGGATACGCAGTATTTT. It codes for CATAGQGSWDTQYF.